The rows below give T cell receptor beta chains drawn from one sample of a study of blood T cells in healthy people across ages. TCRdb re-called the 5' RACE reads with MiXCR, one entry per CDR3 protein. The sample lists 1.5 million to 2 million distinct CDR3 sequences, 30% to 40% occurring once. The material sequenced was blood. These receptors all come from a woman in her twenties or thirties in good health. Each CDR3 is given with its conserved first and last residue. The order of the fields is clone size, V gene, J gene, D gene, CDR3 DNA, CDR3 protein. The D gene is left open where the match is weak. Clone size is not always given. Where it is, it says once, few, many or a class for expanded clones.

abundance: -; v_gene: TRBV4-1; j_gene: TRBJ1-1; d_gene: -; CDR3nt: TGCGCCAGCAGCCAGTCAGGGCTCCGTGGGGAAGCTTTCTTT; CDR3aa: CASSQSGLRGEAFF
abundance: -; v_gene: TRBV30; j_gene: TRBJ2-1; d_gene: -; CDR3nt: TGTGCCTGGAGTGGGCCCCCAGGGGCCTACAATGAGCAGTTCTTC; CDR3aa: CAWSGPPGAYNEQFF
abundance: few; v_gene: TRBV27; j_gene: TRBJ1-5; d_gene: -; CDR3nt: TGTGCCAGCTCTAATAAGTGGTATCAGCCCCAGCATTTT; CDR3aa: CASSNKWYQPQHF
abundance: few; v_gene: TRBV25-1; j_gene: TRBJ2-6; d_gene: TRBD1; CDR3nt: TGTGCCAGCAGTGAACAGGGGGCTGGGGCCAACGTCCTGACTTTC; CDR3aa: CASSEQGAGANVLTF
abundance: many; v_gene: TRBV5-1; j_gene: TRBJ2-7; d_gene: TRBD1; CDR3nt: TGCGCCAGCAGCCCGACAGGGGGCCACGAGCAGTACTTC; CDR3aa: CASSPTGGHEQYF
abundance: few; v_gene: TRBV18; j_gene: TRBJ2-7; d_gene: -; CDR3nt: TGTGCCAGCTCACCGGATCGTACTTGGACAGAACTATTCGACGAGCAGTACTTC; CDR3aa: CASSPDRTWTELFDEQYF
abundance: -; v_gene: TRBV20-1; j_gene: TRBJ2-3; d_gene: TRBD2; CDR3nt: TGCAGTGCTTACTCTGGGACTAGCGGGAGGGCCCTCTTGCCAGATACGCAGTATTTT; CDR3aa: CSAYSGTSGRALLPDTQYF
abundance: -; v_gene: TRBV10-3; j_gene: TRBJ2-5; d_gene: -; CDR3nt: TGTGCCATCAGGAGCTCAGGGATAGTAGAGACCCAGTACTTC; CDR3aa: CAIRSSGIVETQYF
abundance: few; v_gene: TRBV30; j_gene: TRBJ2-1; d_gene: -; CDR3nt: TGTGCCTGGGGGCGGAGTTACTACAATGAGCAGTTCTTC; CDR3aa: CAWGRSYYNEQFF
abundance: many; v_gene: TRBV4-2; j_gene: TRBJ2-6; d_gene: TRBD2; CDR3nt: TGTGCCAGCCGATTCGGACTAGGCAACTCTGGGGCCAACGTCCTGACTTTC; CDR3aa: CASRFGLGNSGANVLTF
abundance: -; v_gene: TRBV20-1; j_gene: TRBJ2-5; d_gene: TRBD2; CDR3nt: TGCAGTGCCCAAGGGACTAACCAAGAGACCCAGTACTTC; CDR3aa: CSAQGTNQETQYF
abundance: many; v_gene: TRBV20-1; j_gene: TRBJ2-7; d_gene: TRBD2; CDR3nt: TGCAGTGCTCCCCCCGAGCGGGACGACTCCTACGAGCAGTACTTC; CDR3aa: CSAPPERDDSYEQYF
abundance: -; v_gene: TRBV11-2; j_gene: TRBJ2-7; d_gene: TRBD1; CDR3nt: TGTGCCAGCAGCGTAAGGGGACAGGGATACTACGAGCAGTACTTC; CDR3aa: CASSVRGQGYYEQYF
abundance: -; v_gene: TRBV4-1; j_gene: TRBJ2-2; d_gene: TRBD1; CDR3nt: TGCGCCAGCAGCCCCGGACAGGGGCGCAACACCGGGGAGCTGTTTTTT; CDR3aa: CASSPGQGRNTGELFF
abundance: few; v_gene: TRBV19; j_gene: TRBJ2-7; d_gene: TRBD1; CDR3nt: TGTGCCAGTATTAGGCTTGGGACAGCGTCCTACGAGCAGTACTTC; CDR3aa: CASIRLGTASYEQYF
abundance: few; v_gene: TRBV24-1; j_gene: TRBJ2-1; d_gene: TRBD1; CDR3nt: TGTGCCACAATCGGAGTAACGGGACAGGGGTCCAGAGAGCAGTTCTTC; CDR3aa: CATIGVTGQGSREQFF
abundance: -; v_gene: TRBV10-2; j_gene: TRBJ2-5; d_gene: -; CDR3nt: TGCGCCAGCAGTGAGAGACGGATCGCCACGGAGACCCAGTACTTC; CDR3aa: CASSERRIATETQYF
abundance: -; v_gene: TRBV5-1; j_gene: TRBJ2-6; d_gene: -; CDR3nt: TGCGCCAGCAGCTTGGCTAACCCTGGGGCCAACGTCCGGACTTTC; CDR3aa: CASSLANPGANVRTF
abundance: -; v_gene: TRBV3-1; j_gene: TRBJ2-7; d_gene: TRBD2; CDR3nt: TGTGCCAGCAGCCAAACGTCACTAGCGGGCGCTCGCTACGAGCAGTACTTC; CDR3aa: CASSQTSLAGARYEQYF
abundance: once; v_gene: TRBV7-3; j_gene: TRBJ1-1; d_gene: -; CDR3nt: TGTGCCAGCTCGCCGGGGTCCCAAGGCACTGAAGCTTTCTTT; CDR3aa: CASSPGSQGTEAFF
abundance: few; v_gene: TRBV28; j_gene: TRBJ1-2; d_gene: TRBD1; CDR3nt: TGTGCCAGCAGTTTATTATCAGGGGGCGACTATGGCTACACCTTC; CDR3aa: CASSLLSGGDYGYTF
abundance: -; v_gene: TRBV6-5; j_gene: TRBJ2-7; d_gene: TRBD2; CDR3nt: TGTGCCAGCAGTTACCCATGGACTAGAGCGGGAGCCTACGAGCAGTACTTC; CDR3aa: CASSYPWTRAGAYEQYF
abundance: few; v_gene: TRBV2; j_gene: TRBJ2-5; d_gene: TRBD2; CDR3nt: TGTGCCAGCACTAGCTCGGCAGTGACTAGCGGGGGTCAAGAGACCCAGTACTTC; CDR3aa: CASTSSAVTSGGQETQYF
abundance: -; v_gene: TRBV7-9; j_gene: TRBJ2-1; d_gene: -; CDR3nt: TGTGCCAGCAGCTTAGACACTAGCTCGGGGAATGAGCAGTTCTTC; CDR3aa: CASSLDTSSGNEQFF